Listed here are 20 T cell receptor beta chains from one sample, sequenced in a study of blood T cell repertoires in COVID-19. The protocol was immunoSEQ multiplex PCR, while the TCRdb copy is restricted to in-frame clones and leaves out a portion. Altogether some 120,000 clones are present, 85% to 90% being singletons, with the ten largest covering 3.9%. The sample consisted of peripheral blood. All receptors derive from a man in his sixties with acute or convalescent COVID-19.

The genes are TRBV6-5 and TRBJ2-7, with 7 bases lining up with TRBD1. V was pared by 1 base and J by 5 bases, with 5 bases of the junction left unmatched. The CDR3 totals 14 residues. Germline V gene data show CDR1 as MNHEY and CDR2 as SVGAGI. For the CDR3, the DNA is TGTGCCAGCAGTTACTTTGGGACAGCACACGAGCAGTACTTC. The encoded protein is CASSYFGTAHEQYF.

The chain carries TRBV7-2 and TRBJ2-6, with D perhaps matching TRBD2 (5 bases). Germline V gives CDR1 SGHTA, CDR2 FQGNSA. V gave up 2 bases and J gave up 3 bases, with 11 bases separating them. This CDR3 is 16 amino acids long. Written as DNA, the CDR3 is TGTGCCAGCAGCTTACAACTAGTCGGTGGGGCCAACGTCCTGACTTTC. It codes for CASSLQLVGGANVLTF.

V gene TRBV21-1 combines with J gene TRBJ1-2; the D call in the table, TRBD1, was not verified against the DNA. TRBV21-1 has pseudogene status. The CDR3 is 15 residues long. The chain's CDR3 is CASSKNRGHYYGYTF. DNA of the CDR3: TGTGCCAGCAGCAAAAACCGGGGACACTACTATGGCTACACCTTC.

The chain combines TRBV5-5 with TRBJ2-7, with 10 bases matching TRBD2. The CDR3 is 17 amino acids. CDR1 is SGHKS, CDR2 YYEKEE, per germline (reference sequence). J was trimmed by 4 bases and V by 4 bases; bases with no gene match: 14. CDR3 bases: TGTGCCAGCAGCCCGGGACCGCTACTAGCGGGACTATACGAGCAGTACTTC. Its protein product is CASSPGPLLAGLYEQYF.

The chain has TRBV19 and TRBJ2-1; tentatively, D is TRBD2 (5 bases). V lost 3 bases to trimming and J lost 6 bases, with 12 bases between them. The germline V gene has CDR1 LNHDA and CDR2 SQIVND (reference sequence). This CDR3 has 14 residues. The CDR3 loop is CASSISLEGNEQFF. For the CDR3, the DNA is TGTGCCAGTAGTATTTCCTTAGAGGGCAATGAGCAGTTCTTC.

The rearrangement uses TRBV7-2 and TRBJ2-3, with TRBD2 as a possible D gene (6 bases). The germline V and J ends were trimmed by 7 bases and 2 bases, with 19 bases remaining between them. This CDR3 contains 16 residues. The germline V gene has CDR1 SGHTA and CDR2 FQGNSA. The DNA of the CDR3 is TGTGCCAGCACAATGGGGCCCGCGGGAACCACAGATACGCAGTATTTT. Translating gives CASTMGPAGTTDTQYF.

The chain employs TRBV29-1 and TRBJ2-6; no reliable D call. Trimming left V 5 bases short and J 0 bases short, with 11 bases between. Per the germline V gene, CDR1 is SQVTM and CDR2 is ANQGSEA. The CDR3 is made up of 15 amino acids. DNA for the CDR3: TGCAGCGTTCACACCCCGTCCTCTGGGGCCAACGTCCTGACTTTC. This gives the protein CSVHTPSSGANVLTF.

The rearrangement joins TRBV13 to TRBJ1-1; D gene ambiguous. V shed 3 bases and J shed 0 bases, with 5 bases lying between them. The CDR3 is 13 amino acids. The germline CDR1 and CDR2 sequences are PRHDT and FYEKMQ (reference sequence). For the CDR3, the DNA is TGTGCCAGCAGCTTGCCTATGAACACTGAAGCTTTCTTT. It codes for CASSLPMNTEAFF.

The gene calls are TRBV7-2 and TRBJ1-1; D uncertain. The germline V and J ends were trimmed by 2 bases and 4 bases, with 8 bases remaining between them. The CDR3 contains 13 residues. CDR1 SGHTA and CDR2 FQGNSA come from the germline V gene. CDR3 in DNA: TGTGCCAGCAGCTTAAACCCGGTCACTGAAGCTTTCTTT. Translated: CASSLNPVTEAFF.

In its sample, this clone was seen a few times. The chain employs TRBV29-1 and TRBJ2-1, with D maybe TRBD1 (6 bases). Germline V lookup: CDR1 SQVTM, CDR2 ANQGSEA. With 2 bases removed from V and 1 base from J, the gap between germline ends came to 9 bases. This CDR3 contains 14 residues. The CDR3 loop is CSVEQGRSYNEQFF. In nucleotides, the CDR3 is TGCAGCGTTGAACAGGGGCGATCCTACAATGAGCAGTTCTTC.

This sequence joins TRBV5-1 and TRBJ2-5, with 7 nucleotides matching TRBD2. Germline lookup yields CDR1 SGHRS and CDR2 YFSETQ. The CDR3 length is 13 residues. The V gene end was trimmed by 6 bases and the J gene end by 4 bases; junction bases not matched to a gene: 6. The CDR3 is CASTDSGGETQYF. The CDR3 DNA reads TGCGCCAGCACCGATTCGGGGGGAGAGACCCAGTACTTC.

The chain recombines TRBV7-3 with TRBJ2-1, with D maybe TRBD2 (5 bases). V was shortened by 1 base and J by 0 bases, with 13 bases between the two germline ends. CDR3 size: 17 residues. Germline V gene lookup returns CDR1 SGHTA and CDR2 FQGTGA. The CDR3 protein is CASSLKRTLNSYNEQFF. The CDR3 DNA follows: TGTGCCAGCAGCTTAAAACGGACTTTAAACTCCTACAATGAGCAGTTCTTC.

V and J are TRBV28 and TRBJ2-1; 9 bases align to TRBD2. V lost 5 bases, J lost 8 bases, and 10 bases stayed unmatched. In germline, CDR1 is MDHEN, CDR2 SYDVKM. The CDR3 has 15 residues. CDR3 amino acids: CASSRPASGVDEQFF. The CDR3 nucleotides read TGTGCCAGCAGTCGCCCCGCTAGCGGGGTCGATGAGCAGTTCTTC.

CDR3 sequence: CAIKSRGGGGELFF. DNA for the CDR3: TGTGCCATCAAGTCCCGCGGCGGGGGAGGGGAGCTGTTTTTT. V and J are TRBV10-3 and TRBJ2-2; 7 positions agree with TRBD2. Germline trimming cut 7 bases from V and 8 bases from J; bases unmatched to any gene: 10. This CDR3 comprises 14 residues. CDR1 is ENHRY, CDR2 SYGVKD, per germline.

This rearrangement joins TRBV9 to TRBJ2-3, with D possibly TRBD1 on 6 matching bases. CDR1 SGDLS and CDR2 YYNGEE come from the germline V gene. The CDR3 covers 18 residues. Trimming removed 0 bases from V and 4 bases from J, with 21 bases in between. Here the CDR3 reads CASSVDYLGSEGADTQYF. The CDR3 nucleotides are TGTGCCAGCAGCGTAGATTATTTGGGCAGTGAGGGGGCAGATACGCAGTATTTT.

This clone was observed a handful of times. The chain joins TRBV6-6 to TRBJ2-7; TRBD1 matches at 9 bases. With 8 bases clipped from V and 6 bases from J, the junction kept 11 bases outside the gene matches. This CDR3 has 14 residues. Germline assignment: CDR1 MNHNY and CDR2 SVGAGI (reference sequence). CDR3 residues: CASRPGQGGTEQYF. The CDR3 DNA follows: TGTGCCAGCCGACCGGGACAGGGCGGAACCGAGCAGTACTTC.

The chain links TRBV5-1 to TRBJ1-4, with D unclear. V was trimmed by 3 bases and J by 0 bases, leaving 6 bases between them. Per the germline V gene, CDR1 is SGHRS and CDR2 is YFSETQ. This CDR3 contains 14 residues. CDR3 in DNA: TGCGCCAGCAGCTCGTTTACAACTAATGAAAAACTGTTTTTT. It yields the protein CASSSFTTNEKLFF.

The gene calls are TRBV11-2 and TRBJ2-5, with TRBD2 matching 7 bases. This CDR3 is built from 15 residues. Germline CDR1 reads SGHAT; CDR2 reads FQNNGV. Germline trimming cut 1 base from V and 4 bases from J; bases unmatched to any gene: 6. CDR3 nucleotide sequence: TGTGCCAGCAGCTTAGCACTAGCGTTGGGAGAGACCCAGTACTTC. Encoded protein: CASSLALALGETQYF.

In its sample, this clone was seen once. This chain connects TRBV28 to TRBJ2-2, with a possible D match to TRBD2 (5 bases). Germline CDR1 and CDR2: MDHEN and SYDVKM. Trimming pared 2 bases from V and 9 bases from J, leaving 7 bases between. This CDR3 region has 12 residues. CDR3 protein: CASSLRGRELFF. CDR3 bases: TGTGCCAGCAGTTTACGCGGGCGGGAGCTGTTTTTT.

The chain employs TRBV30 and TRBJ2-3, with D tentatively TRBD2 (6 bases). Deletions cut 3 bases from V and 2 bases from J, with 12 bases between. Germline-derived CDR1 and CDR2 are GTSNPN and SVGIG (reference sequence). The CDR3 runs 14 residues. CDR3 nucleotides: TGTGCCTGGAGCGGGAGACTTAACACAGATACGCAGTATTTT. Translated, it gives CAWSGRLNTDTQYF.